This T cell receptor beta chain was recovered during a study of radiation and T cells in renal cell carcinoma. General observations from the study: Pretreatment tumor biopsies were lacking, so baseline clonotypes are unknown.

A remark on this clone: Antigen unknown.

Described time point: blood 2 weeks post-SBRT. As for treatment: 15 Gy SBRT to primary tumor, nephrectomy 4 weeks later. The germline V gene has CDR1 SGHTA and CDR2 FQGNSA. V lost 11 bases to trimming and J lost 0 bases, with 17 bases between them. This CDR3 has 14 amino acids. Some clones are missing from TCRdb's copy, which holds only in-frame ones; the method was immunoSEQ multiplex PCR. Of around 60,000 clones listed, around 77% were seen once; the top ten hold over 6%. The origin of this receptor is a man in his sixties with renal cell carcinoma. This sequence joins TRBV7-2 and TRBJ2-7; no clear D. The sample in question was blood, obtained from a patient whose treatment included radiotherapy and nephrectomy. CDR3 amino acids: CAWMGRKFSYEQYV. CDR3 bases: TGTGCCTGGATGGGCAGGAAGTTCTCCTACGAGCAGTACGTC.